These 18 T cell receptor beta chains were all obtained from the same sample, sequenced in a study of blood T cells in healthy people across ages. Together with a sample-barcoded 5' primer, a J-beta primer mix was included in a second PCR lasting about 6 to 12 cycles. TCRdb re-derived calls from the 5' RACE reads in MiXCR, one entry per CDR3 protein. Of 1.5 million to 2 million distinct CDR3 sequences listed, approximately 50% are singletons. Sequenced material: blood. The receptors were gathered from a woman between 40 and 50 years old in good health.

This sequence joins TRBV9 and TRBJ2-3; TRBD2 matches at 11 bases. CDR1 is SGDLS and CDR2 is YYNGEE in the germline V gene. The CDR3 is made up of 17 amino acids. Losses at the gene ends were 0 bases for V and 0 bases for J; bases not matched to a gene: 3. The CDR3 reads CASSVASGGTSTDTQYF. The CDR3 DNA is TGTGCCAGCAGCGTAGCTAGCGGGGGGACTAGCACAGATACGCAGTATTTT.

The chain links TRBV20-1 to TRBJ1-2; D unclear. V gave up 0 bases and J gave up 2 bases, with 10 bases separating them. Germline V gene lookup returns CDR1 DFQATT and CDR2 SNEGSKA (reference sequence). The CDR3 runs 14 residues. CDR3 loop: CSARDLEINYGYTF. DNA for the CDR3: TGCAGTGCTAGAGATCTAGAAATAAACTATGGCTACACCTTC.

CDR3 protein: CASSTDIHNYGYTF. The CDR3 nucleotides read TGTGCCAGCAGCACGGACATTCATAACTATGGCTACACCTTC. The chain is built from TRBV7-2 and TRBJ1-2, with D possibly being TRBD1 (5 bases). The V gene lost 5 bases and the J gene lost 1 base, with 11 bases spanning the gap. Germline V gene sequence: CDR1 SGHTA, CDR2 FQGNSA. This CDR3 spans 14 amino acids.

The table lists this clonotype with many counts. The rearrangement links TRBV7-8 to TRBJ2-7, with no clear D. Per the germline V gene, CDR1 is SGHVS and CDR2 is FQNEAQ. This CDR3 spans 12 amino acids. The V end was cut by 5 bases, the J end by 6 bases, with 11 bases between. This chain's CDR3 is CASSLFNSEQYF. DNA for the CDR3: TGTGCCAGCAGCCTTTTCAATAGCGAGCAGTACTTC.

The rearrangement uses TRBV11-1 and TRBJ1-1; tentatively, D is TRBD1 (6 bases). CDR3 size: 12 residues. From germline, CDR1 is SGHAT and CDR2 FQDESV (reference sequence). The V end was cut by 5 bases, the J end by 8 bases, with 12 bases between. Here the CDR3 DNA reads TGTGCCAGCAGCGGCAACAGGGAGGAAGCTTTCTTT. It codes for CASSGNREEAFF.

The rearrangement links TRBV15 to TRBJ2-3; no clear D gene. CDR3 length equals 15 residues. Germline V gene sequence: CDR1 LNHNV, CDR2 YYDKDF (reference sequence). Trimming cost V 9 bases and J 0 bases, with 16 bases left between them. The DNA of the CDR3 is TGTGCCACTGCGCCGTCCGGCGCCAGCACAGATACGCAGTATTTT. Translating gives CATAPSGASTDTQYF. The full variable domain, completed using reference TRBV15 and TRBJ2-3, is DAMVIQNPRYQVTQFGKPVTLSCSQTLNHNVMYWYQQKSSQAPKLLFHYYDKDFNNEADTPDNFQSRRPNTSFCFLDIRSPGLGDTAMYLCATAPSGASTDTQYFGPGTRLTVL.

This chain joins TRBV2 and TRBJ2-5; the match to TRBD1 covers 9 bases. The CDR3 loop spans 15 amino acids. CDR1 and CDR2 from the germline V gene are SNHLY and FYNNEI. Trimming at V came to 3 bases and at J to 3 bases, leaving 5 bases not matched to a gene. The CDR3 nucleotides are TGTGCCAGCAGTGACCGGACAGGGGTCAAAGAGACCCAGTACTTC. It codes for CASSDRTGVKETQYF.

The gene calls are TRBV6-1 and TRBJ2-3; 7 bases align to TRBD1. The V segment lost 6 bases and the J segment 0 bases; nucleotides outside the gene matches: 9. CDR3 size: 16 residues. Germline V CDR1 and CDR2: MNHNS, SASEGT. CDR3 coding DNA: TGTGCCAGCAGCCTCACGGGACAGTCAAGCACAGATACGCAGTATTTT. Its protein is CASSLTGQSSTDTQYF.

The chain uses TRBV27 and TRBJ1-4; D remains ambiguous. The length of the CDR3 is 14 residues. V was pared by 2 bases and J by 5 bases, with 9 bases between. Per germline, CDR1 MNHEY and CDR2 SMNVEV (reference sequence). The CDR3 DNA reads TGTGCCAGCAGTTTAGTTTACGGAAATGAAAAACTGTTTTTT. The encoded protein is CASSLVYGNEKLFF.

This clonotype appeared once. J is TRBJ1-4 and V is TRBV25-1, with 7 bases matching TRBD1. V lost 4 bases to trimming and J lost 7 bases; unmatched junction nucleotides: 9. Germline CDR1 MGHDK, CDR2 SYGVNS. This CDR3 region has 15 residues. CDR3 DNA sequence: TGTGCCAGCAGTGGAGGGACAGTTAGGCTTGAAAAACTGTTTTTT. This translates into CASSGGTVRLEKLFF.

This sequence joins TRBV28 and TRBJ2-5, with TRBD2 identical over 7 bases. Germline assignment: CDR1 MDHEN and CDR2 SYDVKM. The CDR3 consists of 14 residues. V was clipped by 9 bases and J by 0 bases; unmatched bases: 7. CDR3: CASSRDYYQETQYF. The CDR3 DNA sequence: TGTGCCAGTTCCCGGGACTATTACCAAGAGACCCAGTACTTC.

V gene TRBV5-1 combines with J gene TRBJ2-3; tentative D call: TRBD2 (6 bases). Trimming removed 3 bases from V and 0 bases from J, with 14 bases in between. The V gene's germline CDR1 is SGHRS and CDR2 YFSETQ. This CDR3 is built from 16 residues. The CDR3 DNA follows: TGCGCCAGCAGCTCCGGAGCGGGCTCTAGCACAGATACGCAGTATTTT. Its protein is CASSSGAGSSTDTQYF.

This clonotype is a singleton in its sample. The genes are TRBV5-1 and TRBJ2-3; 11 bases are a match to TRBD2. In germline, CDR1 is SGHRS, CDR2 YFSETQ. Trimming took 4 bases from V and 6 from J; bases not matched to a gene: 7. This CDR3 comprises 15 residues. The CDR3 here is CASSPLAGGFDTQYF. DNA of the CDR3: TGCGCCAGCAGCCCATTAGCGGGGGGGTTTGATACGCAGTATTTT.

The chain employs TRBV5-1 and TRBJ2-1, with D maybe TRBD1 (7 bases). Looked up from germline, CDR1 is SGHRS and CDR2 is YFSETQ. V was pared by 7 bases and J by 1 base, with 12 bases between. The CDR3 runs 14 residues. This chain's CDR3 is CASAAGQSYNEQFF. The DNA for the CDR3 is TGCGCCAGCGCCGCGGGACAGTCCTACAATGAGCAGTTCTTC.

In its sample, this clonotype was seen a few times. The chain combines TRBV12-3 or TRBV12-4 with TRBJ2-7; no clear D gene. The CDR3 totals 11 residues. V was trimmed by 6 bases and J by 7 bases, leaving 10 bases between them. The CDR3 nucleotides read TGTGCCAGCAGCCTGTCGTGGGAGCAGTACTTC. Encoded protein: CASSLSWEQYF.

The CDR3 reads CASSSVAGEDTDTQYF. The CDR3 DNA reads TGCGCCAGCAGCTCCGTAGCGGGGGAGGACACAGATACGCAGTATTTT. V usage is TRBV5-1 and J usage is TRBJ2-3; 9 bases fit TRBD2. From germline, CDR1 is SGHRS and CDR2 YFSETQ. There are 16 residues in the CDR3. The V gene end was trimmed by 3 bases and the J gene end by 2 bases; junction bases not matched to a gene: 7.

This clonotype has only a few counts. This sequence joins TRBV7-9 and TRBJ1-2, with D hard to call. Germline CDR1 SEHNR, CDR2 FQNEAQ (reference sequence). The CDR3 contains 13 residues. Trimming cost V 7 bases and J 0 bases, with 9 bases left between them. CDR3 bases: TGTGCCAGCAACGGTCAGGCTAACTATGGCTACACCTTC. Its protein is CASNGQANYGYTF.

In this sample, this clonotype turned up a few times. This chain links TRBV25-1 with TRBJ2-5; D gene unclear. The CDR3 runs to 15 residues. The germline CDR1 and CDR2 sequences are MGHDK and SYGVNS. V was cut by 7 bases and J by 2 bases, with 17 bases left in between. In DNA form, the CDR3 reads TGTGCCAGCACCCCCCTTTGGGCCCAACAAGAGACCCAGTACTTC. As protein: CASTPLWAQQETQYF.